These T cell receptor beta chains were read from a single sample in a study of response to subunit inactivated influenza vaccine. TCRdb recomputed calls from the RT-PCR reads with MiXCR, one row per CDR3 protein. The repertoire holds about half a million distinct CDR3 sequences, with approximately 7.1% as singletons. Sequences were derived from PBMCs from blood, sampled less than 30 months after vaccination. These receptors were taken from a man between 50 and 75 years old who received an inactivated influenza vaccine. The CDR3 runs from the conserved cysteine through the conserved F or W. The D gene is left open where the match is weak. The size field is filled for only some rows; it gives once, few, many or a size class.

CDR3 protein: CATRALGNQPQHF
CDR3 DNA: TGTGCCACGAGGGCCCTAGGCAATCAGCCCCAGCATTTT
clone size: many
V gene: TRBV10-3
D gene: NA
J gene: TRBJ1-5

CDR3 protein: CSARGQAIQETQYF
CDR3 DNA: TGCAGTGCTAGAGGGCAGGCGATCCAAGAGACCCAGTACTTC
clone size: few
V gene: TRBV20-1
D gene: NA
J gene: TRBJ2-5

CDR3 protein: CASSVRDRDHTQYF
CDR3 DNA: TGTGCCAGCAGTGTGAGGGATAGGGACCATACGCAGTATTTT
clone size: many
V gene: TRBV6-1
D gene: NA
J gene: TRBJ2-3

CDR3 protein: CATRRDKTYEQYF
CDR3 DNA: TGTGCCACCCGCCGGGACAAAACCTACGAGCAGTACTTC
clone size: few
V gene: TRBV15
D gene: NA
J gene: TRBJ2-7

CDR3 protein: CASSETSGDTDTQYF
CDR3 DNA: TGTGCCAGCAGCGAGACTAGCGGGGACACAGATACGCAGTATTTT
clone size: NA
V gene: TRBV5-4
D gene: TRBD2
J gene: TRBJ2-3

CDR3 protein: CASSLKSGPGGRTGELFF
CDR3 DNA: TGTGCCAGCAGCTTAAAGTCAGGGCCCGGGGGCCGGACCGGGGAGCTGTTTTTT
clone size: NA
V gene: TRBV7-3
D gene: NA
J gene: TRBJ2-2

CDR3 protein: CASIPSTGVGEQYF
CDR3 DNA: TGTGCCAGCATCCCCTCCACAGGGGTGGGGGAGCAGTACTTC
clone size: NA
V gene: TRBV7-9
D gene: TRBD1
J gene: TRBJ2-7

CDR3 protein: CASRNEKAPWEQFF
CDR3 DNA: TGTGCCAGCCGAAACGAAAAGGCCCCCTGGGAGCAGTTCTTC
clone size: few
V gene: TRBV6-2/TRBV6-3
D gene: NA
J gene: TRBJ2-1

CDR3 protein: CASRLAGKEETQYF
CDR3 DNA: TGTGCCAGCAGGTTGGCAGGAAAGGAAGAGACCCAGTACTTC
clone size: few
V gene: TRBV6-1
D gene: NA
J gene: TRBJ2-5

CDR3 protein: CASSLGGNGELFF
CDR3 DNA: TGTGCCAGCAGCTTGGGGGGTAACGGGGAGCTGTTTTTT
clone size: NA
V gene: TRBV7-2
D gene: NA
J gene: TRBJ2-2

CDR3 protein: CSVGGGDQPQHF
CDR3 DNA: TGCAGCGTTGGTGGGGGGGATCAGCCCCAGCATTTT
clone size: many
V gene: TRBV29-1
D gene: NA
J gene: TRBJ1-5

CDR3 protein: CASSPTGTGNYGYTF
CDR3 DNA: TGTGCCAGCAGTCCTACCGGGACAGGGAACTATGGCTACACCTTC
clone size: NA
V gene: TRBV6-2/TRBV6-3
D gene: TRBD1
J gene: TRBJ1-2

CDR3 protein: CASPGGLAGGFRYNEQFF
CDR3 DNA: TGTGCCAGCCCCGGTGGTCTAGCGGGAGGCTTCCGTTACAATGAGCAGTTCTTC
clone size: many
V gene: TRBV6-2/TRBV6-3
D gene: TRBD2
J gene: TRBJ2-1

CDR3 protein: CATSSYLAFGTDTQYF
CDR3 DNA: TGTGCCACCAGCAGCTACCTAGCGTTCGGCACAGATACGCAGTATTTT
clone size: few
V gene: TRBV15
D gene: NA
J gene: TRBJ2-3

CDR3 protein: CASSERQEPPLHF
CDR3 DNA: TGTGCCAGCAGTGAAAGGCAGGAACCACCCCTCCACTTT
clone size: NA
V gene: TRBV2
D gene: NA
J gene: TRBJ1-6

CDR3 protein: CSAKTGQGRNSPLHF
CDR3 DNA: TGCAGTGCTAAGACTGGACAGGGGCGAAATTCACCCCTCCACTTT
clone size: few
V gene: TRBV20-1
D gene: TRBD1
J gene: TRBJ1-6

CDR3 protein: CASRARRTGQGADTQYF
CDR3 DNA: TGTGCCAGCAGGGCCAGAAGGACAGGTCAGGGAGCAGATACGCAGTATTTT
clone size: many
V gene: TRBV12-3/TRBV12-4
D gene: TRBD1
J gene: TRBJ2-3

CDR3 protein: CASRPGQGREQFF
CDR3 DNA: TGTGCCAGCAGGCCGGGACAGGGACGTGAGCAGTTCTTC
clone size: NA
V gene: TRBV6-1
D gene: TRBD1
J gene: TRBJ2-1

CDR3 protein: CAIRGSSRNQPQHF
CDR3 DNA: TGTGCCATCCGAGGGTCCTCTCGCAATCAGCCCCAGCATTTT
clone size: many
V gene: TRBV6-2/TRBV6-3
D gene: NA
J gene: TRBJ1-5

CDR3 protein: CASSLAIGYTEAFF
CDR3 DNA: TGCGCCAGCAGCTTGGCCATTGGGTACACTGAAGCTTTCTTT
clone size: many
V gene: TRBV5-1
D gene: NA
J gene: TRBJ1-1

CDR3 protein: CSVGEPGVGQPQHF
CDR3 DNA: TGCAGCGTTGGGGAGCCAGGGGTTGGACAGCCCCAGCATTTT
clone size: many
V gene: TRBV29-1
D gene: NA
J gene: TRBJ1-5

CDR3 protein: CASSLWGSPNTEAFF
CDR3 DNA: TGTGCCAGCAGTTTATGGGGGAGCCCCAACACTGAAGCTTTCTTT
clone size: few
V gene: TRBV27
D gene: NA
J gene: TRBJ1-1

CDR3 protein: CASSPGEGQQFF
CDR3 DNA: TGTGCCAGCAGTCCAGGGGAAGGCCAGCAGTTCTTC
clone size: few
V gene: TRBV6-6
D gene: NA
J gene: TRBJ2-1

CDR3 protein: CAISESSQPQHF
CDR3 DNA: TGTGCCATCAGTGAGTCGAGCCAGCCCCAGCATTTT
clone size: NA
V gene: TRBV10-3
D gene: NA
J gene: TRBJ1-5

CDR3 protein: CSAINRGTGGLETQYF
CDR3 DNA: TGCAGTGCTATAAATCGGGGGACAGGGGGATTGGAGACCCAGTACTTC
clone size: few
V gene: TRBV20-1
D gene: TRBD1
J gene: TRBJ2-5

CDR3 protein: CASSLGGALSGANVLTF
CDR3 DNA: TGTGCCAGCAGTTTAGGGGGGGCCCTCTCTGGGGCCAACGTCCTGACTTTC
clone size: NA
V gene: TRBV12-3/TRBV12-4
D gene: NA
J gene: TRBJ2-6

CDR3 protein: CASSEGPGTRHSYEQYF
CDR3 DNA: TGTGCCAGCAGTGAAGGACCCGGGACTAGGCACTCATACGAGCAGTACTTC
clone size: few
V gene: TRBV27
D gene: TRBD2
J gene: TRBJ2-7

CDR3 protein: CASSFSPRAYEQYF
CDR3 DNA: TGTGCCAGCAGCTTCTCTCCCAGGGCCTACGAGCAGTACTTC
clone size: NA
V gene: TRBV11-2
D gene: NA
J gene: TRBJ2-7

CDR3 protein: CASSEGNYEQYF
CDR3 DNA: TGCGCCAGCAGTGAGGGCAACTACGAGCAGTACTTC
clone size: few
V gene: TRBV10-2
D gene: NA
J gene: TRBJ2-7

CDR3 protein: CASSSSGLAGEYEQYF
CDR3 DNA: TGTGCCAGCAGCTCGTCGGGACTAGCGGGAGAATACGAGCAGTACTTC
clone size: NA
V gene: TRBV11-2
D gene: TRBD2
J gene: TRBJ2-7

CDR3 protein: CASSLGLEGYNEQFF
CDR3 DNA: TGTGCCAGCAGTTTAGGGCTAGAGGGATACAATGAGCAGTTCTTC
clone size: many
V gene: TRBV27
D gene: NA
J gene: TRBJ2-1

CDR3 protein: CASSFGGNTDTQYF
CDR3 DNA: TGCGCCAGCAGCTTTGGGGGGAACACAGATACGCAGTATTTT
clone size: many
V gene: TRBV5-1
D gene: NA
J gene: TRBJ2-3

CDR3 protein: CSSRQGYTGELFF
CDR3 DNA: TGCAGCTCCCGACAGGGGTACACCGGGGAGCTGTTTTTT
clone size: NA
V gene: TRBV29-1
D gene: TRBD1
J gene: TRBJ2-2

CDR3 protein: CATSDTYEQYF
CDR3 DNA: TGTGCCACCTCGGACACCTACGAGCAGTACTTC
clone size: many
V gene: TRBV24-1
D gene: NA
J gene: TRBJ2-7

CDR3 protein: CSARVGGALGYTF
CDR3 DNA: TGCAGTGCTAGAGTGGGGGGGGCGCTTGGCTACACCTTC
clone size: few
V gene: TRBV20-1
D gene: NA
J gene: TRBJ1-2

CDR3 protein: CASTAGTRTDTQYF
CDR3 DNA: TGTGCCAGTACCGCCGGGACTAGAACAGATACGCAGTATTTT
clone size: NA
V gene: TRBV7-9
D gene: TRBD2
J gene: TRBJ2-3

CDR3 protein: CASSDRTRRETQYF
CDR3 DNA: TGTGCCAGCAGTGATCGGACTAGGCGGGAGACCCAGTACTTC
clone size: NA
V gene: TRBV27
D gene: TRBD2
J gene: TRBJ2-5

CDR3 protein: CASSLQPSVVTEAFF
CDR3 DNA: TGTGCCAGCAGCTTACAGCCCAGCGTAGTCACTGAAGCTTTCTTT
clone size: many
V gene: TRBV7-2
D gene: NA
J gene: TRBJ1-1

CDR3 protein: CASSLFRDSNEKLFF
CDR3 DNA: TGTGCCAGCAGCTTATTCCGGGATTCTAATGAAAAACTGTTTTTT
clone size: NA
V gene: TRBV7-2
D gene: NA
J gene: TRBJ1-4

CDR3 protein: CASSPAWTGGELFF
CDR3 DNA: TGTGCCAGCAGCCCCGCGTGGACAGGCGGGGAGCTGTTTTTT
clone size: many
V gene: TRBV7-2
D gene: TRBD1
J gene: TRBJ2-2

CDR3 protein: CSAGARVGKQAFF
CDR3 DNA: TGCAGTGCCGGCGCGAGGGTGGGAAAACAAGCTTTCTTT
clone size: NA
V gene: TRBV20-1
D gene: NA
J gene: TRBJ1-1

CDR3 protein: CASSRTGTPAKQYF
CDR3 DNA: TGTGCCAGCAGCAGAACCGGGACTCCTGCGAAGCAGTACTTC
clone size: few
V gene: TRBV27
D gene: NA
J gene: TRBJ2-7

CDR3 protein: CASSRGRDQETQYF
CDR3 DNA: TGCGCCAGCAGCCGAGGAAGGGACCAAGAGACCCAGTACTTC
clone size: once
V gene: TRBV5-1
D gene: NA
J gene: TRBJ2-5

CDR3 protein: CASSSQGALWNEQFF
CDR3 DNA: TGTGCCAGCAGTTCACAGGGGGCGCTTTGGAATGAGCAGTTCTTC
clone size: NA
V gene: TRBV27
D gene: TRBD1
J gene: TRBJ2-1

CDR3 protein: CSARPPGYNYGYTF
CDR3 DNA: TGCAGTGCTAGACCTCCGGGGTACAACTATGGCTACACCTTC
clone size: NA
V gene: TRBV20-1
D gene: NA
J gene: TRBJ1-2

CDR3 protein: CASSLFWTGTGQETQYF
CDR3 DNA: TGTGCCAGCAGCTTATTCTGGACCGGGACAGGGCAAGAGACCCAGTACTTC
clone size: few
V gene: TRBV7-2
D gene: TRBD1
J gene: TRBJ2-5

CDR3 protein: CASSLGLAGTYNEQFF
CDR3 DNA: TGTGCCAGCAGTTTAGGGCTAGCGGGCACCTACAATGAGCAGTTCTTC
clone size: many
V gene: TRBV12-3/TRBV12-4
D gene: TRBD2
J gene: TRBJ2-1

CDR3 protein: CASSVEGGGGTEAFF
CDR3 DNA: TGTGCCAGCAGCGTAGAAGGGGGCGGTGGCACTGAAGCTTTCTTT
clone size: many
V gene: TRBV9
D gene: TRBD1
J gene: TRBJ1-1

CDR3 protein: CASSASSGRTDTQYF
CDR3 DNA: TGTGCCAGCAGCGCCTCTAGCGGGAGAACAGATACGCAGTATTTT
clone size: few
V gene: TRBV9
D gene: TRBD2
J gene: TRBJ2-3

CDR3 protein: CASREVAGRTDTQYF
CDR3 DNA: TGTGCCAGCCGGGAGGTAGCGGGCCGCACAGATACGCAGTATTTT
clone size: few
V gene: TRBV7-2
D gene: TRBD2
J gene: TRBJ2-3

CDR3 protein: CASSQDSYSNTGELFF
CDR3 DNA: TGCGCCAGCAGCCAAGATAGTTACTCGAACACCGGGGAGCTGTTTTTT
clone size: NA
V gene: TRBV4-3
D gene: NA
J gene: TRBJ2-2

CDR3 protein: CASSQQLAGGKYEQYF
CDR3 DNA: TGTGCCAGCAGCCAACAGCTAGCGGGGGGGAAATACGAGCAGTACTTC
clone size: many
V gene: TRBV4-2
D gene: TRBD2
J gene: TRBJ2-7

CDR3 protein: CATSSGYNTGELFF
CDR3 DNA: TGTGCCACCTCGAGCGGGTATAACACCGGGGAGCTGTTTTTT
clone size: few
V gene: TRBV7-2
D gene: NA
J gene: TRBJ2-2

CDR3 protein: CASSFSGGQADTQYF
CDR3 DNA: TGTGCCAGCAGCTTTAGTGGGGGGCAAGCAGATACGCAGTATTTT
clone size: NA
V gene: TRBV5-5
D gene: NA
J gene: TRBJ2-3

CDR3 protein: CAVEGAYNEQFF
CDR3 DNA: TGTGCTGTGGAGGGGGCCTACAATGAGCAGTTCTTC
clone size: few
V gene: TRBV28
D gene: NA
J gene: TRBJ2-1